The 25 T cell receptor beta chains below all came from one sample that was sequenced in a study of cytomegalovirus exposure and HLA in healthy donors. Amplification used 60 Vbeta primers and 13 Jbeta primers. Generated by immunoSEQ multiplex PCR, the TCRdb table keeps only in-frame clones and is missing some. The sample has about 170,000 clones; about 76% are singletons. The sample consisted of PBMCs. These receptors came from a woman aged 18-30 years in good health and CMV-seropositive.

This clone was detected a few times. This chain links TRBV19 with TRBJ1-4; D is unresolved. The CDR3 length is 14 residues. In germline, CDR1 is LNHDA, CDR2 SQIVND (reference sequence). Trimming left V 2 bases short and J 4 bases short, with 8 bases between. The CDR3 here is CASSISPDNEKLFF. For the CDR3, the DNA is TGTGCCAGTAGTATATCTCCAGATAATGAAAAACTGTTTTTT.

This clone was recorded once. CDR3 sequence reads: CASTPTASSSYNEQFF. In DNA, the CDR3 is TGTGCCAGCACCCCGACAGCATCTAGCTCCTACAATGAGCAGTTCTTC. V and J are TRBV9 and TRBJ2-1; D might be TRBD1 (5 bases). CDR1 SGDLS and CDR2 YYNGEE come from the germline V gene. Trimming left V 6 bases short and J 0 bases short, with 16 bases between. The CDR3 has 16 residues.

The J gene is TRBJ2-2, the V gene TRBV29-1, with TRBD1 matching 9 bases. Germline CDR1 SQVTM, CDR2 ANQGSEA. The trim removed 7 bases at V and 7 bases at J, leaving 4 bases unmatched. The CDR3 consists of 12 residues. The CDR3 loop is CSAGQGDGELFF. CDR3 sequence (DNA): TGCAGCGCGGGACAGGGCGACGGGGAGCTGTTTTTT.

This chain joins TRBV10-3 and TRBJ2-1; 10 bases match TRBD1. After removal of 6 bases from V and 13 bases from J, the junction contained 12 bases not matched to a gene. CDR3 length: 14 amino acids. Germline CDR1 and CDR2: ENHRY and SYGVKD. The CDR3 DNA is TGTGCCATCAGAGGGACAGGGGAGTCCTCTGGCCAGTTCTTC. Encoded protein: CAIRGTGESSGQFF.

The rearrangement uses TRBV4-3 and TRBJ1-5; TRBD1 might be the D (6 bases). The ends were cut back, 0 bases at V and 6 bases at J, with 15 bases in the middle. Germline CDR1 is LGHNA and CDR2 is YSLEER. This CDR3 comprises 16 residues. The CDR3 nucleotides read TGCGCCAGCAGCCAAGACAAGGGGGATCGATTTCAGCCCCAGCATTTT. It codes for CASSQDKGDRFQPQHF.

This chain uses TRBV6-1 with TRBJ2-2; 9 nucleotides line up with TRBD1. The germline CDR1 and CDR2 sequences are MNHNS and SASEGT. The V and J ends lost 5 bases and 7 bases, in that order; junction bases with no gene match: 5. The CDR3 consists of 14 residues. DNA of the CDR3: TGTGCCAGCAGTTTACAGGGGGCCGGCGGGGAGCTGTTTTTT. This sequence encodes CASSLQGAGGELFF.

The V and J genes are TRBV4-3 and TRBJ1-1, with 7 bases identical to TRBD1. After removal of 1 base from V and 4 bases from J, the junction contained 9 bases not matched to a gene. CDR1 LGHNA and CDR2 YSLEER come from the germline V gene. The CDR3 sequence is 16 residues long. The chain's CDR3 is CASSQGIGGAFTEAFF. In DNA form, the CDR3 reads TGCGCCAGCAGCCAAGGAATAGGGGGCGCGTTCACTGAAGCTTTCTTT.

This clone was observed a handful of times. The chain couples TRBV11-1 to TRBJ2-7, with 11 bases that match TRBD1. The J segment lost 3 bases and the V segment lost 4 bases, leaving 5 bases of the junction unmatched. The germline V gene has CDR1 SGHAT and CDR2 FQDESV (reference sequence). This CDR3 spans 15 amino acids. The CDR3 nucleotides read TGTGCCAGCAGCTGGGACAGGGGGGTCCTCTACGAGCAGTACTTC. Translated, it gives CASSWDRGVLYEQYF.

The chain links TRBV4-3 to TRBJ2-1; 8 nucleotides match TRBD2. With 3 bases clipped from V and 10 bases from J, the junction kept 11 bases outside the gene matches. This CDR3 has 15 residues. Germline lookup yields CDR1 LGHNA and CDR2 YSLEER. CDR3 residues: CASSQGLEFGWEQFF. The CDR3 DNA follows: TGCGCCAGCAGCCAGGGACTAGAGTTCGGATGGGAGCAGTTCTTC.

The chain has TRBV7-3 and TRBJ1-1, with TRBD1 identical over 8 bases. The junction had 6 bases not matched to a gene; V was cut back by 5 bases and J by 4 bases. The CDR3 runs 14 residues. The germline V gene encodes CDR1 SGHTA and CDR2 FQGTGA. CDR3 in amino acids: CASSPDQGATEAFF. For the CDR3, the DNA is TGTGCCAGCAGCCCCGACCAGGGGGCCACTGAAGCTTTCTTT.

The V and J genes are TRBV27 and TRBJ2-3; D possibly corresponds to TRBD1 (5 bases). CDR3 size: 14 residues. V shed 2 bases and J shed 2 bases, with 8 bases lying between them. Germline V gives CDR1 MNHEY, CDR2 SMNVEV (reference sequence). The CDR3 is CASSLRQHTDTQYF. The CDR3 nucleotides are TGTGCCAGCAGTTTAAGACAGCACACAGATACGCAGTATTTT.

This chain links TRBV27 with TRBJ1-5; no definite D call. CDR3 length: 13 amino acids. Trimming left V 6 bases short and J 0 bases short, with 6 bases between. CDR1 and CDR2 from the germline V gene are MNHEY and SMNVEV (reference sequence). The CDR3 DNA sequence: TGTGCCAGCAGGACTGGTAGCAATCAGCCCCAGCATTTT. Its protein product is CASRTGSNQPQHF.

V is TRBV28 and J is TRBJ2-1, with D perhaps TRBD1 (5 bases). The CDR3 loop spans 12 amino acids. Looked up from germline, CDR1 is MDHEN and CDR2 is SYDVKM. Trimming removed 5 bases from V and 8 bases from J, with 10 bases in between. CDR3 coding DNA: TGTGCCAGCAGTGCCGACAGTGATGAGCAGTTCTTC. Protein sequence: CASSADSDEQFF.

This clone was counted a few times. The V call is TRBV4-3, the J call TRBJ1-2; a possible D gene is TRBD1 (6 bases). The V end was cut by 0 bases, the J end by 4 bases, with 15 bases between. CDR3 size: 16 residues. CDR1 is LGHNA, CDR2 YSLEER, per germline. CDR3 in amino acids: CASSQDGAGEGYGYTF. In DNA, the CDR3 is TGCGCCAGCAGCCAAGATGGGGCAGGGGAGGGCTATGGCTACACCTTC.

The genes are TRBV10-3 and TRBJ2-3; 12 bases line up with TRBD2. The V and J ends lost 7 bases and 5 bases, in that order; junction bases with no gene match: 7. The CDR3 has 15 residues. Germline-derived CDR1 and CDR2 are ENHRY and SYGVKD. This CDR3 is CAIMTSGGRGDTQYF. CDR3 coding DNA: TGTGCCATCATGACTAGCGGGGGCCGGGGAGATACGCAGTATTTT.

The chain carries TRBV6-5 and TRBJ2-1; maybe TRBD2 (7 bases). This CDR3 comprises 15 residues. V dropped 2 bases and J dropped 7 bases, with 15 bases sitting between them. Germline CDR1 and CDR2: MNHEY and SVGAGI. The CDR3: CASSYGGGLDNEQFF. CDR3 nucleotides: TGTGCCAGCAGTTACGGGGGGGGCCTAGATAATGAGCAGTTCTTC.

The chain is built from TRBV6-5 and TRBJ1-1, with TRBD1 identical over 9 bases. The length of the CDR3 is 11 residues. Per the germline V gene, CDR1 is MNHEY and CDR2 is SVGAGI. J gave up 10 bases and V 6 bases, and 3 bases lay outside the gene matches. The CDR3: CASRQGARAFF. The CDR3 bases are TGTGCCAGCAGACAGGGGGCGAGAGCTTTCTTT.

In its sample, this clone was seen a few times. The chain carries TRBV6-1 and TRBJ2-7; the match to TRBD1 covers 7 bases. The V gene end was trimmed by 10 bases and the J gene end by 3 bases; junction bases not matched to a gene: 15. The length of the CDR3 is 15 residues. CDR1 is MNHNS and CDR2 is SASEGT in the germline V gene. DNA of the CDR3: TGTGCCACCTCTACGGACAGGTATACACTCTACGAGCAGTACTTC. It specifies CATSTDRYTLYEQYF.

This clone has just a few counts. This chain links TRBV25-1 with TRBJ1-2; D gene uncertain. V was shortened by 3 bases and J by 2 bases, with 13 bases between the two germline ends. The CDR3 loop spans 15 amino acids. Germline loops: CDR1 MGHDK, CDR2 SYGVNS. The CDR3 spells CASSDSGISNYGYTF. DNA of the CDR3: TGTGCCAGCAGTGACTCCGGTATCTCGAACTATGGCTACACCTTC.

The rearrangement uses TRBV4-2 and TRBJ1-1; D unresolved. Germline CDR1 and CDR2: LGHNA and YNFKEQ. The V end lost 1 base, the J end lost 1 base, and 7 bases lay between the germline ends. This CDR3 has 14 amino acids. Here the CDR3 reads CASSQASENTEAFF. The CDR3 DNA reads as TGTGCCAGCAGCCAAGCCAGTGAGAACACTGAAGCTTTCTTT.

This clone has more than one count but fewer than ten. The J gene is TRBJ1-5, the V gene TRBV19, with 8 bases matching TRBD1. CDR3 size: 14 residues. Trimming took 4 bases from V and 6 from J; bases not matched to a gene: 5. Germline CDR1 and CDR2: LNHDA and SQIVND (reference sequence). In DNA, the CDR3 is TGTGCCAGTAGTAATCAGGGGGCAGGTCAGCCCCAGCATTTT. Translated, it gives CASSNQGAGQPQHF.

The rearrangement links TRBV13 to TRBJ1-5; 7 positions agree with TRBD1. This CDR3 spans 21 amino acids. The V segment lost 0 bases and the J segment 3 bases; nucleotides outside the gene matches: 20. CDR1 PRHDT and CDR2 FYEKMQ come from the germline V gene (reference sequence). In nucleotides, the CDR3 is TGTGCCAGCAGCTTAGGCCCCGCCGGGACAGTGTTCAGTGTATACAATCAGCCCCAGCATTTT. Translation: CASSLGPAGTVFSVYNQPQHF.

The rearrangement uses TRBV30 and TRBJ1-4, with D perhaps TRBD1 (5 bases). Trimming removed 0 bases from V and 8 bases from J, with 16 bases in between. CDR1 is GTSNPN and CDR2 is SVGIG in the germline V gene (reference sequence). This CDR3 has 15 amino acids. CDR3 region: CAWSVWDTGEEKLFF. The DNA of the CDR3 is TGTGCCTGGAGTGTATGGGATACGGGGGAGGAAAAACTGTTTTTT.

The chain combines TRBV4-1 with TRBJ1-5; D gene unclear. The length of the CDR3 is 13 residues. Per germline, CDR1 MGHRA and CDR2 YSYEKL. V was trimmed by 1 base and J by 9 bases, leaving 10 bases between them. The CDR3 sequence is CASSQGPGGPQHF. CDR3 coding DNA: TGCGCCAGCAGCCAAGGCCCGGGTGGGCCCCAGCATTTT.

The V and J genes are TRBV5-6 and TRBJ2-2; the D is unclear. Looked up from germline, CDR1 is SGHDT and CDR2 is YYEEEE. The CDR3 sequence is 16 residues long. V lost 1 base to trimming and J lost 0 bases, with 10 bases between them. The CDR3 spells CASSLMGRSNTGELFF. The CDR3 bases are TGTGCCAGCAGCTTGATGGGCAGGTCGAACACCGGGGAGCTGTTTTTT.